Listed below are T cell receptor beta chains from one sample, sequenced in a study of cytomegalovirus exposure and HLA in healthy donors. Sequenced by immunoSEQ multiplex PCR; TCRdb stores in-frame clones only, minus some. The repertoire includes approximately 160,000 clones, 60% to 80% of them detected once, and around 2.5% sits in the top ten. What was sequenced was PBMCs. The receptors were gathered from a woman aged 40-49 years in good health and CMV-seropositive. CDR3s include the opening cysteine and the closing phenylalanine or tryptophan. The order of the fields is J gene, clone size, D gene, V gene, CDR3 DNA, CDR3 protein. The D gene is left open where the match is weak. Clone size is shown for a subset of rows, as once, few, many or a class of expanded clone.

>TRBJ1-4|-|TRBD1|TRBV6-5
TGTGCCAGCAGTTACGGACAGGGGAAGGGTGAAAAACTGTTTTTT
CASSYGQGKGEKLFF
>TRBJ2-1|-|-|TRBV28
TGTGCCAGCAGTACCATGACAGATGAGCAGTTCTTC
CASSTMTDEQFF
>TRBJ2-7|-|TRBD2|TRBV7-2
TGTGCCAGCAGCCGGGACAGGGGACTAGCGGGAGCATACGAGCAGTACTTC
CASSRDRGLAGAYEQYF
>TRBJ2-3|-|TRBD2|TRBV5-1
TGCGCCAGCAGCTCCGGGGGGGACACAGATACGCAGTATTTT
CASSSGGDTDTQYF
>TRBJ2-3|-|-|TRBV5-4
TGTGCCAGCTCCGATCGGAGGTGGGGTATGGATACGCAGTATTTT
CASSDRRWGMDTQYF
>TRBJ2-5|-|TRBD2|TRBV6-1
TGTGCCAGCAGTGGCGCCTTAGCGGGGGGGCAAGAGACCCAGTACTTC
CASSGALAGGQETQYF
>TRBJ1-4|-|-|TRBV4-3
TGCGCCAGCAGCCGCGGACAGTCCCCCGACTCAAATGAAAAACTGTTTTTT
CASSRGQSPDSNEKLFF
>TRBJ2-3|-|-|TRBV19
TGTGCCAGTGGGGCCCTTAGCACAGATACGCAGTATTTT
CASGALSTDTQYF
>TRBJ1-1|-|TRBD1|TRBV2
TGTGCCAGCGAGGGACAGGGTTATAGGGCTTTCTTT
CASEGQGYRAFF
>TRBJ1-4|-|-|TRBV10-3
TGTGCCATCAGTCCCACGGGACAAAACGAAAAACTGTTTTTT
CAISPTGQNEKLFF
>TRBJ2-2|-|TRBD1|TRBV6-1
TGTGCCAGCAGACGGACAGGGGGGAACACCGGGGAGCTGTTTTTT
CASRRTGGNTGELFF
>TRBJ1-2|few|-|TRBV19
TGTGCCAGTAGTATCGACAGACCTAACTATGGCTACACCTTC
CASSIDRPNYGYTF
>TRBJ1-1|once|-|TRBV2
TGTGCCAGCAGTGGGGCAGGGGCTGAAGCTTTCTTT
CASSGAGAEAFF
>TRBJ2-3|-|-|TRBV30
TGTGCCTGGAGGGGGGGGGCTAGTAGGACAGATACGCAGTATTTT
CAWRGGASRTDTQYF
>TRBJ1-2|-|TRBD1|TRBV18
TGTGCCAGCTCACTCGACAGGGTTGGTCAGCTTCCGGGTGGCTACACCTTC
CASSLDRVGQLPGGYTF
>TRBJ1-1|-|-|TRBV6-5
TGTGCCAGCAGTTACTCCCTGACTGAAGCTTTCTTT
CASSYSLTEAFF
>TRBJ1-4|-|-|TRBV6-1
TGTGCCAGCAGTGAAGCGCTGGGGGGTTTGAGGCGGGGTGAAAAACTGTTTTTT
CASSEALGGLRRGEKLFF
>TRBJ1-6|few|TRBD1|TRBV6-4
TGTGCCAGCAGTTCAGGACAGGCAGATAATTCACCCCTCCACTTT
CASSSGQADNSPLHF
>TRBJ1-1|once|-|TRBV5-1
TGCGCCAGCAGCTTGGACAGGGTGGACACTGAAGCTTTCTTT
CASSLDRVDTEAFF
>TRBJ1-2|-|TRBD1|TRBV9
TGTGCCAGCACTCCGGGACAGGGGATCTATGGCTACACCTTC
CASTPGQGIYGYTF
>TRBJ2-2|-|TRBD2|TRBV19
TGTGCCAGTAGTCCCGGGACTAGCGGAGGGAACACCGGGGAGCTGTTTTTT
CASSPGTSGGNTGELFF
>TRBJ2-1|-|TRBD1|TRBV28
TGTGCCAGCAGGACTCCCCCGGGACAGGGGTCAGGTCATGAGCAGTTCTTC
CASRTPPGQGSGHEQFF
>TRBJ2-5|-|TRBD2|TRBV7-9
TGTGCCAGCAGCACCACCGGCGGGGGGGTGAGGGGAGAGACCCAGTACTTC
CASSTTGGGVRGETQYF
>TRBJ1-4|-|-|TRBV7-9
TGTGCCAGCAGCTTAGCCTCGGCGGGGGAAAAACTGTTTTTT
CASSLASAGEKLFF
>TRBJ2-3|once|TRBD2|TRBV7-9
TGTGCCAGCGCCCTAAGCGGGAGGGGCACAGATACGCAGTATTTT
CASALSGRGTDTQYF
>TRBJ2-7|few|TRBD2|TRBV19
TGTGCCAGTAGTAGGGGACTAGCGACAACCTACGAGCAGTACTTC
CASSRGLATTYEQYF
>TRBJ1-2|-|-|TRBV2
TGTGCCAGCAGTCCGGGACTCGTCTGGGGGGGCTACACCTTC
CASSPGLVWGGYTF
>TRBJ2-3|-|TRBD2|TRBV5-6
TGTGCCAGCAGCTCCACAGGAGTAGCGGGAGGGCCGGGCACAGATACGCAGTATTTT
CASSSTGVAGGPGTDTQYF
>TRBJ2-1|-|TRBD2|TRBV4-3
TGCGCCAGCAGCCAAGATAGGGGGGCGGGAGGGCCCTACAATAAGCAGTTCTTC
CASSQDRGAGGPYNKQFF
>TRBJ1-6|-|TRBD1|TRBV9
TGTGCCAGCAGCGTAGGGACAGGCTATAATTCACCCCTCCACTTT
CASSVGTGYNSPLHF
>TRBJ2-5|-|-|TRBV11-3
TGTGCCAGCAGCTTTAGCTTCGGAAACCAAGAGACCCAGTACTTC
CASSFSFGNQETQYF
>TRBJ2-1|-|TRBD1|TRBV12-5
TGTGCTAGTGGCCCCGGGACAGGTAGCAATGAGCAGTTCTTC
CASGPGTGSNEQFF
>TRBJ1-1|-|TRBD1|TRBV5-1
TGCGCCAGCAGCTTGGGGACAGGGAGCAGTGAAGCTTTCTTT
CASSLGTGSSEAFF
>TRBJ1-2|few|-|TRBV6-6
TGTGCCAGCAGTTACTCGAGAGGCTACACCTTC
CASSYSRGYTF
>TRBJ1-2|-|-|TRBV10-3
TGTGCCATCAGTGAAGGGCAGGGTGCTAACTATGGCTACACCTTC
CAISEGQGANYGYTF
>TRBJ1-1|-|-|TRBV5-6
TGTGCCAGCAGCTGGGGACTGAGCGCTGAAGCTTTCTTT
CASSWGLSAEAFF
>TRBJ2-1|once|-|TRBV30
TGTGCCTGGAGCGCAGGGTGGGATGAGCAGTTCTTC
CAWSAGWDEQFF
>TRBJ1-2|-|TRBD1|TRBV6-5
TGTGCCAGCAGTTCCCTGACAGGGGGGAACTATGGCTACACCTTC
CASSSLTGGNYGYTF
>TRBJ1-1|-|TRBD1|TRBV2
TGTGCCAGCAGTCACGGACAGGGTAACACTGAAGCTTTCTTT
CASSHGQGNTEAFF
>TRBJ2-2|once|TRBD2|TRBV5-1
TGCGCCAGCAGGTTTTTAGCGGGAGAAACCGGGGAGCTGTTTTTT
CASRFLAGETGELFF
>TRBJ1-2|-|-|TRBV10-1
TGCGCCAGCAGCGTGAGAACGGGGAACTATGGCTACACCTTC
CASSVRTGNYGYTF
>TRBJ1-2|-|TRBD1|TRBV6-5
TGTGCCAGCAGTAACAGGGGCCTTAACTATGGCTACACCTTC
CASSNRGLNYGYTF
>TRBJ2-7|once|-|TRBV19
TGTGCCAGTAGTATAGGGGACACGAGCTCCTACGAGCAGTACTTC
CASSIGDTSSYEQYF
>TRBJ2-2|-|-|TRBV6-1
TGTGCCAGCAGGGGGGGGCACTCTAACACCGGGGAGCTGTTTTTT
CASRGGHSNTGELFF
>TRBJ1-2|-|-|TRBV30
TGTGCCTGGAGTGTACTATCCGGGATCAGGTCAAGCAATGGCTACACCTTC
CAWSVLSGIRSSNGYTF
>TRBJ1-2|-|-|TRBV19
TGTGCCAGTGAGCGTTCGGGGATCTCCAACTATGGCTACACCTTC
CASERSGISNYGYTF